This entry lists 10 T cell receptor beta chains sequenced from one sample in a study of cytomegalovirus exposure and HLA in healthy donors. The table came from immunoSEQ multiplex PCR; TCRdb's copy has only in-frame clones and leaves some out. The sample records about 200,000 clones, about 81% being singletons. The sample comprised PBMCs. Every receptor here comes from a woman aged 30 to 39 in good health and CMV-seronegative.

For the CDR3, the DNA is TGCGCCAGCAGCCAAGGACCTTCCCCGACAGGTCGCCAAGAGACCCAGTACTTC. The encoded protein is CASSQGPSPTGRQETQYF. This chain links TRBV4-1 with TRBJ2-5; D perhaps matches TRBD1 (6 bases). The CDR3 consists of 18 residues. The germline gives CDR1 MGHRA, CDR2 YSYEKL. The V gene lost 1 base and the J gene lost 1 base, with 19 bases spanning the gap.

This clone was seen repeatedly, ten times or more. This chain joins TRBV13 and TRBJ2-7; 7 bases are a match to TRBD2. CDR1 and CDR2 (germline): PRHDT, FYEKMQ (reference sequence). There are 14 residues in the CDR3. Germline trimming cut 3 bases from V and 6 bases from J; bases unmatched to any gene: 8. The CDR3 loop is CASSFSAGDSEQYF. For the CDR3, the DNA is TGTGCCAGCAGCTTTTCGGCGGGAGATAGCGAGCAGTACTTC.

The chain combines TRBV19 with TRBJ2-3, with 12 positions matching TRBD1. This CDR3 is 16 amino acids long. Germline CDR1 LNHDA, CDR2 SQIVND (reference sequence). The ends lost 5 bases at V and 8 bases at J; junction bases unmatched: 11. CDR3 residues: CASSSPGQGATGTQYF. CDR3 in DNA: TGTGCCAGTAGTTCCCCGGGACAGGGGGCAACGGGTACGCAGTATTTT.

The chain couples TRBV12-5 to TRBJ2-1, with 9 bases fitting TRBD1. This CDR3 contains 16 residues. Germline V gene data show CDR1 as LGHNT and CDR2 as FRNRAP. V lost 1 base and J lost 5; bases outside the gene matches: 6. The CDR3 sequence is CASGLEGQGFDNEQFF. The CDR3 DNA follows: TGTGCTAGTGGTTTGGAGGGACAGGGCTTTGACAATGAGCAGTTCTTC.

The chain is built from TRBV10-2 and TRBJ1-2; D is ambiguous. The CDR3 length is 14 residues. Trimming shortened V by 4 bases and J by 4 bases, and 13 bases separated the two germline ends. Germline V gene data show CDR1 as WSHSY and CDR2 as SAAADI. The CDR3 reads CASSGTVSFYGYTF. The CDR3, as DNA: TGCGCCAGCAGTGGAACAGTATCCTTCTATGGCTACACCTTC.

The chain couples TRBV7-7 to TRBJ2-3; tentative D call: TRBD1 (5 bases). Trimming left V 5 bases short and J 2 bases short, with 14 bases between. In germline, CDR1 is SSHAT, CDR2 FNYEAQ (reference sequence). This CDR3 is built from 15 residues. The CDR3 reads CASSPGNADTDTQYF. The CDR3 nucleotides read TGTGCCAGCAGCCCAGGGAATGCGGACACAGATACGCAGTATTTT.

The chain uses TRBV7-2 and TRBJ2-1, with D perhaps matching TRBD2 (7 bases). CDR1 and CDR2 (germline): SGHTA, FQGNSA. V lost 4 bases, J lost 0 bases, and 13 bases lay in between. The CDR3 consists of 16 residues. CDR3 protein: CASSYGGQSSYNEQFF. Written as DNA, the CDR3 is TGTGCCAGCAGCTACGGGGGGCAGAGCTCCTACAATGAGCAGTTCTTC.

The chain employs TRBV28 and TRBJ2-7; 8 bases map to TRBD2. CDR1 is MDHEN and CDR2 is SYDVKM in the germline V gene. The CDR3 has 13 residues. V was pared by 3 bases and J by 6 bases, with 4 bases of the junction left unmatched. CDR3 sequence reads: CASSLSGGSEQYF. CDR3 nucleotides: TGTGCCAGCAGTTTGTCGGGGGGGAGCGAGCAGTACTTC.

The chain uses TRBV6-5 and TRBJ1-2; D uncertain. The germline CDR1 and CDR2 sequences are MNHEY and SVGAGI. This CDR3 region has 15 residues. V was clipped by 6 bases and J by 0 bases, with 14 bases between them. The CDR3 nucleotides read TGTGCCAGCAGCCGAAGGAGAGACTCTAACTATGGCTACACCTTC. Translation: CASSRRRDSNYGYTF.

The V and J genes are TRBV5-1 and TRBJ2-1, with D possibly being TRBD2 (6 bases). The CDR3 is 20 amino acids. Germline V gives CDR1 SGHRS, CDR2 YFSETQ. With 0 bases removed from V and 4 bases from J, the gap between germline ends came to 26 bases. This CDR3 is CASSLDGLSAGRSSYNEQFF. DNA of the CDR3: TGCGCCAGCAGCTTGGACGGACTTAGTGCGGGGCGGAGCTCTTACAATGAGCAGTTCTTC.